This TCR beta chain was obtained from a study of cytomegalovirus exposure and HLA in healthy donors. Study background: Earlier findings included nearly 120 million unique TCR beta sequences obtained from about 170 million T cells. Whole-study results and caveats: Analysis performed later found about 18,000 TCR beta sequences associated with HLA alleles at 0.05 false discovery rate. Fewer N-insertions than the roughly 670-donor mean were reportedly shown by an Asian-associated ancestry cluster in a later analysis.

A multiplex PCR was run with 60 Vbeta primers and 13 Jbeta primers. Some clones are missing from TCRdb's copy, which holds only in-frame ones; the method was immunoSEQ multiplex PCR. The sample includes about 140,000 clones, 70% of them seen just once. Germline loops: CDR1 SGHNT, CDR2 YYREEE (reference sequence). CDR3 length: 14 amino acids. V was pared by 0 bases and J by 7 bases, with 14 bases between. Points on this clone: The antigen remains undetermined.

This receptor was identified in a woman aged 25 to 39 in good health and CMV-seronegative. The chain employs TRBV5-4 and TRBJ2-7; the D is unclear. The sequenced material came from PBMCs. The CDR3 loop reads CASSLDSASGEQYF. DNA of the CDR3: TGTGCCAGCAGCTTGGATTCGGCCTCGGGTGAGCAGTACTTC.